This T cell receptor beta chain was captured in a study of T cells in Graves' hyperthyroidism and ophthalmopathy. Study background: Upon initial diagnosis and before any treatment, peripheral blood was collected.

This CDR3 spans 14 amino acids. Trimming cost V 2 bases and J 3 bases, with 8 bases left between them. The germline gives CDR1 MDHEN, CDR2 SYDVKM. Hyperthyroidism, newly diagnosed and lasting under 2 months, affected patients aged 18 to 65. The blood was taken when hyperthyroidism was first diagnosed, before any ophthalmopathy symptoms showed up. Using RNA transcripts as the source, TCR beta CDR3 regions were amplified. First-round RT-PCR targeting the TCR CDR3 was performed with the HTBI primer set. One entry per CDR3 protein results from TCRdb running MiXCR on the multiplex PCR reads. The sample comprises hundreds of thousands of distinct CDR3 sequences, more than 11% of which are singletons, and around 5.4% rests with the top ten. This clonotype was seen many times.

The chain carries TRBV28 and TRBJ2-1, with D unresolved. The sample comprised blood. This TCR was recovered from a woman in her 30s with Graves' hyperthyroidism that later progressed to Graves' ophthalmopathy. The CDR3 DNA follows: TGTGCCAGCAGTTTACGGGCATTCTACAATGAGCAGTTCTTC. Its translation is CASSLRAFYNEQFF.